The T cell receptor (beta chain) under discussion was sequenced for a study of blood T cell repertoires in COVID-19. Measured with immunoSEQ multiplex PCR; TCRdb has only the in-frame clones, and not every one. The sample records hundreds of thousands of clones, more than 80% being singletons. The study drew participants aged about 18 to 95 years from 20 to 30 US areas. Cohorts were determined from participant-reported clinical history. This clone was observed a single time. The CDR3 spans 11 residues. V was shortened by 4 bases and J by 8 bases, with 6 bases between the two germline ends. In germline, CDR1 is MNHEY, CDR2 SVGAGI.

This receptor was taken from a man aged 50 to 60 who had been exposed to COVID-19. The sequenced material came from PBMCs or T cells enriched from blood (not recorded which). This rearrangement joins TRBV6-5 to TRBJ1-5; unclear D gene. The CDR3 protein is CASSSEEPQHF. CDR3 DNA sequence: TGTGCCAGCAGTTCTGAGGAGCCCCAGCATTTT.